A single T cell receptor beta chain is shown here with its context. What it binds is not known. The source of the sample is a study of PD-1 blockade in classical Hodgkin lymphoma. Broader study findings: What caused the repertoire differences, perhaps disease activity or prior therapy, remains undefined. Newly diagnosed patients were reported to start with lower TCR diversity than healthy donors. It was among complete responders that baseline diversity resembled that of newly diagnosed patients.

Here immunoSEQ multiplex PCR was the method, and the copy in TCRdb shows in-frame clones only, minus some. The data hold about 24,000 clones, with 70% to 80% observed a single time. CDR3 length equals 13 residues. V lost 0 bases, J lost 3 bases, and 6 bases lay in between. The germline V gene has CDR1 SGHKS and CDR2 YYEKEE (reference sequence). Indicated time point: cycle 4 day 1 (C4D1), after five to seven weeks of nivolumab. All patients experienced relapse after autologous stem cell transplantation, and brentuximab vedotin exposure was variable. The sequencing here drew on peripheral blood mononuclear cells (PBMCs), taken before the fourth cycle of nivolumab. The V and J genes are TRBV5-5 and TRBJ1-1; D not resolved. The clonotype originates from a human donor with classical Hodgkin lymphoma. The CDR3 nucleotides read TGTGCCAGCAGCTTGGTGCTTTACACTGAAGCTTTCTTT. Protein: CASSLVLYTEAFF.